This T cell receptor (beta chain) was found in a study of PD-1 blockade in classical Hodgkin lymphoma. Study-wide context: Intravenous delivery of nivolumab at 3 mg/kg to patients occurred every 2 weeks. Whole-study findings and limits: Patients excluded were those beginning nivolumab under 1 year after ASCT. Diversity similar to that of newly diagnosed patients was seen at baseline in complete responders.

This CDR3 has 15 residues. CDR1 and CDR2 from the germline V gene are MNHEY and SMNVEV (reference sequence). V lost 5 bases to trimming and J lost 2 bases, with 15 bases between them. The table came from immunoSEQ multiplex PCR; TCRdb's copy has only in-frame clones and leaves some out. Of 20,000 or so clones listed, 70% to 90% were seen once; the top ten hold about 20%. The time point is: cycle 4 day 1 (C4D1), after 6 weeks of nivolumab. Each of the patients experienced relapse following autologous stem cell transplantation, and their brentuximab vedotin exposure differed. About this clone itself: Antigen specificity is unknown.

This TCR was recovered from a human donor with classical Hodgkin lymphoma. The chain uses TRBV27 and TRBJ1-2, with unresolved D. Sequenced material: peripheral blood mononuclear cells (PBMCs), taken before the fourth cycle of nivolumab. In DNA, the CDR3 is TGTGCCAGCAGTCCAAAGGGCGGACCCAACTATGGCTACACCTTC. Its translation is CASSPKGGPNYGYTF.